This is a list of T cell receptor beta chains from one sample in a study of T cell repertoires in cytomegalovirus infection. Using its own MiXCR run on the reads, TCRdb lists one record per CDR3 protein. The table has some 350,000 distinct CDR3 sequences, around 18% seen once. Source material: PBMCs. These receptor sequences come from a human donor in good health (CMV status not recorded). Some clones in this sample may be carry-over from other donors' samples. CDR3s include the opening cysteine and the closing phenylalanine or tryptophan. A D gene is named only where the DNA matches it firmly. The size of a clone is reported for some rows only, either as once, few or many, or as a class for expanded clones.

- TRBJ2-5 TRBV7-8 many CASRQGRLETQYF TGTGCCAGCAGACAGGGACGGCTTGAGACCCAGTACTTC
- TRBJ1-3 TRBV6-1 many CASSERTFPGNTIYF TGTGCCAGCAGTGAGCGGACATTCCCAGGAAACACCATATATTTT
- TRBJ1-4 TRBV20-1 many CSVQPNEKLFF TGCAGTGTCCAGCCAAATGAAAAACTGTTTTTT
- TRBJ2-5 TRBV7-2 many CASSRDPGKTQYF TGTGCCAGCAGTCGAGACCCTGGGAAGACCCAGTACTTC
- TRBJ2-5 TRBV15 - CATSRPQQGTETQYF TGTGCCACCAGCAGACCACAACAGGGTACGGAGACCCAGTACTTC
- TRBJ2-5 TRBV4-3 - CASSQPGQKRETQYF TGCGCCAGCAGCCAACCGGGACAAAAGAGAGAGACCCAGTACTTC
- TRBJ1-2 TRBV6-2/TRBV6-3 - CASSPRAVYGYTF TGTGCCAGCAGCCCCCGGGCCGTCTATGGCTACACCTTC
TRBD1 TRBJ2-1 TRBV19 many CASSLRTGGPRGQFF TGTGCCAGTAGTCTCCGGACAGGGGGACCACGGGGGCAGTTCTTC
TRBD1 TRBJ2-5 TRBV5-6 few CASSFDRGFAETQYF TGTGCCAGCAGCTTTGACAGGGGTTTCGCAGAGACCCAGTACTTC
TRBD1 TRBJ2-7 TRBV6-6 few CASRSQGARDEQYF TGTGCCAGCAGATCTCAGGGGGCGAGAGACGAGCAGTACTTC
- TRBJ2-7 TRBV6-2/TRBV6-3 - CASSYPLGLGLGRGGYEQYF TGTGCCAGCAGTTACCCCCTTGGGTTAGGACTCGGCCGCGGCGGGTACGAGCAGTACTTC
TRBD1 TRBJ2-1 TRBV19 few CASSIGGTAYNEQFF TGTGCCAGTAGTATCGGTGGGACAGCCTACAATGAGCAGTTCTTC
TRBD1 TRBJ1-6 TRBV4-3 - CASSQDRSHNSPLHF TGCGCCAGCAGCCAGGACAGGAGCCATAATTCACCCCTCCACTTT
TRBD1 TRBJ2-1 TRBV20-1 many CSAEGAGTMRYNEQFF TGCAGTGCCGAGGGGGCAGGGACAATGCGCTACAATGAGCAGTTCTTC
TRBD2 TRBJ2-3 TRBV2 - CASRLTGLAAGDTQYF TGTGCCAGCCGATTGACCGGACTAGCGGCGGGGGATACGCAGTATTTT
- TRBJ2-7 TRBV10-3 many CAISPRDSLYEQYF TGTGCCATCAGCCCCCGGGACTCGCTCTACGAGCAGTACTTC
TRBD1 TRBJ1-2 TRBV2 few CASSTGTGGFYGYTF TGTGCCAGCAGTACCGGGACAGGGGGTTTCTATGGCTACACCTTC
TRBD2 TRBJ2-7 TRBV10-3 many CAISAPPGRADYEQYF TGTGCCATCAGTGCCCCCCCTGGGAGGGCCGACTACGAGCAGTACTTC
TRBD2 TRBJ2-2 TRBV4-3 - CASSHGGLAGTGELFF TGCGCCAGCAGCCATGGGGGACTAGCGGGTACCGGGGAGCTGTTTTTT
TRBD1 TRBJ2-3 TRBV20-1 - CSARAIPGQGSHDTQYF TGCAGTGCTAGGGCCATTCCGGGACAGGGGTCCCATGATACGCAGTATTTT
- TRBJ2-5 TRBV6-2/TRBV6-3 - CASSYSETETQYF TGTGCCAGCAGTTATTCGGAAACTGAGACCCAGTACTTC
TRBD2 TRBJ2-5 TRBV20-1 - CSAAGASGGLETQYF TGCAGTGCTGCCGGGGCTAGCGGGGGTTTGGAGACCCAGTACTTC
- TRBJ2-7 TRBV9 - CASSVDATDYEQYF TGTGCCAGCAGCGTAGATGCGACAGACTACGAGCAGTACTTC
TRBD1 TRBJ1-1 TRBV7-2 many CASSLVGTGGMNTEAFF TGTGCCAGCAGCTTAGTGGGGACAGGGGGCATGAACACTGAAGCTTTCTTT
- TRBJ2-2 TRBV6-4 - CASSDNGELFF TGTGCCAGCAGTGATAACGGGGAGCTGTTTTTT
- TRBJ1-1 TRBV18 once CASSPRRPPETEAFF TGTGCCAGCTCACCAAGGAGGCCCCCGGAAACTGAAGCTTTCTTT
- TRBJ1-4 TRBV6-5 - CASRAGRIGVGEKLFF TGTGCCAGCAGAGCCGGGAGGATTGGCGTAGGTGAAAAACTGTTTTTT
- TRBJ2-3 TRBV6-8 - CASSARQEGDTQYF TGTGCCAGCAGTGCTCGGCAGGAGGGAGATACGCAGTATTTT
- TRBJ2-1 TRBV4-1 - CASSPDLAYNEQFF TGCGCCAGCAGCCCAGATCTAGCGTACAATGAGCAGTTCTTC
TRBD1 TRBJ1-1 TRBV29-1 few CSVEDRGRRLAEAFF TGCAGCGTTGAAGACAGGGGGAGGAGGTTAGCTGAAGCTTTCTTT
- TRBJ1-1 TRBV11-2 many CASSPIRPRPEAFF TGTGCCAGCAGCCCAATCCGGCCCCGGCCAGAAGCTTTCTTT
- TRBJ1-2 TRBV18 few CASSPSREIYGYTF TGTGCCAGCTCACCATCCAGGGAGATCTATGGCTACACCTTC
- TRBJ2-3 TRBV4-3 many CASSKGPARRVGDTQYF TGCGCCAGCAGCAAAGGGCCCGCTAGAAGGGTTGGCGATACGCAGTATTTT
- TRBJ2-7 TRBV7-2 many CASSLVGGSTSYEQYF TGTGCCAGCAGCCTCGTTGGGGGGAGTACATCCTACGAGCAGTACTTC
TRBD1 TRBJ2-1 TRBV2 - CASKKETGTANNEQFF TGTGCCAGCAAAAAGGAAACCGGGACAGCAAACAATGAGCAGTTCTTC
TRBD1 TRBJ1-5 TRBV20-1 - CSAKDRVSNQPQHF TGCAGTGCAAAGGACAGGGTGAGCAATCAGCCCCAGCATTTT
TRBD1 TRBJ1-6 TRBV7-9 - CASSPLGQGASPLHF TGTGCCAGCAGCCCTCTCGGACAGGGTGCTTCACCCCTCCACTTT
TRBD2 TRBJ2-7 TRBV5-4 few CASSVGLAVGVEQYF TGTGCCAGCAGCGTGGGACTAGCCGTAGGAGTCGAGCAGTACTTC
- TRBJ2-1 TRBV7-7 few CASSLGTADYNEQFF TGTGCCAGCAGCTTAGGTACAGCGGACTACAATGAGCAGTTCTTC
- TRBJ2-3 TRBV6-5 - CASTAPITDTQYF TGTGCCAGCACCGCACCGATCACAGATACGCAGTATTTT
- TRBJ2-5 TRBV12-3/TRBV12-4 - CASSLVNSPLGTQYF TGTGCCAGCAGTTTGGTAAACAGCCCCCTTGGGACCCAGTACTTC
- TRBJ2-5 TRBV4-1 - CASSQWGRVLKETQYF TGCGCCAGCAGCCAATGGGGAAGGGTCCTCAAAGAGACCCAGTACTTC
- TRBJ1-5 TRBV6-1 many CASSAGQGNQPQHF TGTGCCAGCAGTGCGGGGCAGGGCAATCAGCCCCAGCATTTT
TRBD1 TRBJ2-1 TRBV19 - CASSNPGTGQFF TGTGCCAGTAGTAACCCCGGGACAGGGCAGTTCTTC
TRBD1 TRBJ1-5 TRBV7-8 many CASSSPAGTGYSNQPQHF TGTGCCAGCAGCTCGCCCGCCGGGACAGGCTATAGCAATCAGCCCCAGCATTTT
- TRBJ2-7 TRBV10-3 few CAISEVGLSYEQYF TGTGCCATCAGTGAAGTAGGCCTTTCCTACGAGCAGTACTTC
- TRBJ2-2 TRBV11-2 - CASSIMEGQWGTGELFF TGTGCCAGCAGCATTATGGAGGGACAGTGGGGCACCGGGGAGCTGTTTTTT
- TRBJ2-7 TRBV2 - CASRPLGDEQYF TGTGCCAGCAGACCCCTAGGTGACGAGCAGTACTTC
TRBD2 TRBJ2-1 TRBV4-2 - CASSQDPSGGGYEQFF TGTGCCAGCAGCCAAGATCCTAGCGGGGGGGGGTATGAGCAGTTCTTC
TRBD1 TRBJ2-7 TRBV7-9 many CASSSGQSLSPTYEQYF TGTGCCAGCAGCTCGGGACAGTCTCTTTCCCCAACCTACGAGCAGTACTTC
TRBD2 TRBJ2-1 TRBV6-2/TRBV6-3 few CASSSNHLSGREANEQFF TGTGCCAGCAGTTCGAACCACCTTAGCGGGAGGGAAGCCAATGAGCAGTTCTTC
- TRBJ2-5 TRBV7-2 many CASSLSPGNEETQYF TGTGCCAGCAGCTTATCCCCGGGAAACGAGGAGACCCAGTACTTC
TRBD2 TRBJ2-3 TRBV28 - CASSPWTSSDTQYF TGTGCCAGCAGTCCCTGGACTAGTTCGGATACGCAGTATTTT
- TRBJ1-4 TRBV28 many CASCIATNEKLFF TGTGCCAGCTGCATAGCAACTAATGAAAAACTGTTTTTT
- TRBJ1-1 TRBV18 - CASSPMRAVNTEAFF TGTGCCAGCTCACCCATGAGGGCAGTGAACACTGAAGCTTTCTTT
TRBD1 TRBJ1-1 TRBV19 few CASKGAGAEAFF TGTGCCAGTAAGGGGGCAGGGGCTGAAGCTTTCTTT
TRBD1 TRBJ1-5 TRBV6-2/TRBV6-3 few CASSDRGRYNQPQHF TGTGCCAGCAGCGACAGGGGGAGATACAATCAGCCCCAGCATTTT
- TRBJ2-3 TRBV29-1 - CSVEPRAGSSDTQYF TGCAGCGTTGAACCCAGGGCCGGGAGTTCAGATACGCAGTATTTT